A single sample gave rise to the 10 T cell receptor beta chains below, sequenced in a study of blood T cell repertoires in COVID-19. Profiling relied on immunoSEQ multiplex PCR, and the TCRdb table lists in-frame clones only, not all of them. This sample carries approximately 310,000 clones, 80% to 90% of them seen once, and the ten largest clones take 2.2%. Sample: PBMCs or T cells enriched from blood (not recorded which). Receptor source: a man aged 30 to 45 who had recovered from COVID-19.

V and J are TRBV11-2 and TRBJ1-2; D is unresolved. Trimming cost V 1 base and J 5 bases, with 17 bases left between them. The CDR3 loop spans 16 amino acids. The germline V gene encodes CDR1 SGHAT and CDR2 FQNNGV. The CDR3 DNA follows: TGTGCCAGCAGCTTAGGAGGAGTCGGGGTAGGGTATGGCTACACCTTC. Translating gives CASSLGGVGVGYGYTF.

The CDR3 region has the DNA TGCGCCAGCAGCCCACGGGTCGCGTTATTAAATGAGCAGTTCTTC. It translates to CASSPRVALLNEQFF. This rearrangement joins TRBV5-1 to TRBJ2-1; D remains unclear. The ends were cut back, 4 bases at V and 7 bases at J, with 18 bases in the middle. CDR1 SGHRS and CDR2 YFSETQ come from the germline V gene. The CDR3 contains 15 residues.

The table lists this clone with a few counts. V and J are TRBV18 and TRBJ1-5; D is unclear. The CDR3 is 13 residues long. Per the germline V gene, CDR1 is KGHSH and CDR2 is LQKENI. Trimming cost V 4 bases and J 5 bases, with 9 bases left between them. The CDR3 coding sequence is TGTGCCAGCTCACTTACAGATTATCAGCCCCAGCATTTT. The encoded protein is CASSLTDYQPQHF.

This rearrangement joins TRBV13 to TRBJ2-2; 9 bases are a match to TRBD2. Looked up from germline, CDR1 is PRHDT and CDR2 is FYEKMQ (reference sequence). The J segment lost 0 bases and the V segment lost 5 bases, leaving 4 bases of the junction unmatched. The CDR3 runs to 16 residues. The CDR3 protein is CASSPPSGTNTGELFF. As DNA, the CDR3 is TGTGCCAGCAGCCCGCCTAGCGGGACGAACACCGGGGAGCTGTTTTTT.

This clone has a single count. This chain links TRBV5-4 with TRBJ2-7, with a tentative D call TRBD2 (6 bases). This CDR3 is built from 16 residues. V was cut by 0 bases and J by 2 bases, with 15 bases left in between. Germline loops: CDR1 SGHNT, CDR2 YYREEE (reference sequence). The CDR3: CASSLGGVRGAYEQYF. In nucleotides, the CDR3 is TGTGCCAGCAGCTTGGGGGGGGTTCGCGGAGCCTACGAGCAGTACTTC.

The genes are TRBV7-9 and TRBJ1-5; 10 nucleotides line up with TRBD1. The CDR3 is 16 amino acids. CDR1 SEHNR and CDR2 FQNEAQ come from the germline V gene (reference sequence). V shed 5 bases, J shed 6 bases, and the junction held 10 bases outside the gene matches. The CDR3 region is CASSTGTGDRRQPQHF. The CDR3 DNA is TGTGCCAGCAGCACGGGGACAGGGGATCGTCGTCAGCCCCAGCATTTT.

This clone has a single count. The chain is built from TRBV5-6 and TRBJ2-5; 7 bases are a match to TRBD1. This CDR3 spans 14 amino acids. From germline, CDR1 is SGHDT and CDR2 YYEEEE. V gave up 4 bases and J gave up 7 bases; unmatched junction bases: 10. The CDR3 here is CASSAGTQGVTQYF. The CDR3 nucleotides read TGTGCCAGCAGCGCAGGGACCCAGGGGGTGACCCAGTACTTC.

The CDR3 sequence is CASSQPGDLSEKLFF. DNA for the CDR3: TGTGCCAGCAGCCAGCCCGGGGATCTGAGTGAAAAACTGTTTTTT. This sequence joins TRBV5-4 and TRBJ1-4; D is unresolved. Trimming shortened V by 4 bases and J by 7 bases, and 17 bases separated the two germline ends. Germline V gene data show CDR1 as SGHNT and CDR2 as YYREEE (reference sequence). This CDR3 is built from 15 residues.

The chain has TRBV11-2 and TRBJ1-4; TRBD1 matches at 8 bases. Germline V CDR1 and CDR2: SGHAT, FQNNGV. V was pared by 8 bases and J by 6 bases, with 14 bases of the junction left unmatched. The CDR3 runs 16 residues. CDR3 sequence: CASPLRNQGADEKLFF. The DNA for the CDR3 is TGTGCCAGCCCCCTTCGCAATCAGGGGGCGGATGAAAAACTGTTTTTT.

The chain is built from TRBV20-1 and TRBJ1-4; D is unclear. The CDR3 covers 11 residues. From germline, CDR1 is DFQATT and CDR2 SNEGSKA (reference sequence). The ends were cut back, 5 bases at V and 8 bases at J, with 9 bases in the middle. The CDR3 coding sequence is TGCAGTGCTGGAGGAGGGGAAAAACTGTTTTTT. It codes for CSAGGGEKLFF.